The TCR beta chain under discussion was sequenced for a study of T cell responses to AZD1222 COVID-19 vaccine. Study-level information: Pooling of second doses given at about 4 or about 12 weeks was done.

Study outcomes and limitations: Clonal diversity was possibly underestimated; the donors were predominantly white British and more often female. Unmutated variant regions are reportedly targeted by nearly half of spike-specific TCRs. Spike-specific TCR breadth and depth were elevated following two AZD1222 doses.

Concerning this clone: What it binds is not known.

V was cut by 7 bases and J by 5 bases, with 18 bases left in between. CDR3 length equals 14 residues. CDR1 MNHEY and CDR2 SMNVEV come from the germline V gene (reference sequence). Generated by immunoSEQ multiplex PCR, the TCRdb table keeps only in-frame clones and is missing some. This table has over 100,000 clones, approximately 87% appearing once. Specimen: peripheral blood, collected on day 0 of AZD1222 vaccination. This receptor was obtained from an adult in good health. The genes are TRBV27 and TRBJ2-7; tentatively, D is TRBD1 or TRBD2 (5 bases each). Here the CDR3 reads CASTLSFGGHEQYF. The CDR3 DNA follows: TGTGCCAGCACCCTTTCATTTGGGGGACACGAGCAGTACTTC.